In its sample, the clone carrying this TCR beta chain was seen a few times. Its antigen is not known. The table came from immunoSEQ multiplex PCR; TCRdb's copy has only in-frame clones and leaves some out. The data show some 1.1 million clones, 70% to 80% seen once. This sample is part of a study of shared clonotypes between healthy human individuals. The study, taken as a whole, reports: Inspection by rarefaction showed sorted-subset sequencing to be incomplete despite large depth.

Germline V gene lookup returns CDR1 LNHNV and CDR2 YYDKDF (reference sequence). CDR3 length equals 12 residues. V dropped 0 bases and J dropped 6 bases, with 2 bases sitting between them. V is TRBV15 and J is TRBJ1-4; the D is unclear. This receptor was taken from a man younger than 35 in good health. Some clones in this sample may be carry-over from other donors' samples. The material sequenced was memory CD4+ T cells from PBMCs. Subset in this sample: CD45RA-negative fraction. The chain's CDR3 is CATSREYEKLFF. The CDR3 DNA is TGTGCCACCAGCAGAGAATATGAAAAACTGTTTTTT.